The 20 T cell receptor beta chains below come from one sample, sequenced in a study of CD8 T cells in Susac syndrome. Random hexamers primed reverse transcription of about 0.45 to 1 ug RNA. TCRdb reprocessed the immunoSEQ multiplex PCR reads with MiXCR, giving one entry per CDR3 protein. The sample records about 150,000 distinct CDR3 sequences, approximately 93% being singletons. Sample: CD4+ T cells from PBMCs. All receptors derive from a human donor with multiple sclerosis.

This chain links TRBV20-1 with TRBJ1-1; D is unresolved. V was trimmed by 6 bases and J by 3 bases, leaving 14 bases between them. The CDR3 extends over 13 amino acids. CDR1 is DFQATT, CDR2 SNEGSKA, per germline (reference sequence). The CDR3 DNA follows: TGCAGTGCGGCACCGTTTGGGGACACTGAAGCTTTCTTT. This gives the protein CSAAPFGDTEAFF.

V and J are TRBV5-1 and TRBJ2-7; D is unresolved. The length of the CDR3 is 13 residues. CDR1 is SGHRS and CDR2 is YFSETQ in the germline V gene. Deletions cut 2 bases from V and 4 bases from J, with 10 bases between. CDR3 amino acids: CASSLKRQYEQYF. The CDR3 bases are TGCGCCAGCAGCTTAAAAAGACAATACGAGCAGTACTTC.

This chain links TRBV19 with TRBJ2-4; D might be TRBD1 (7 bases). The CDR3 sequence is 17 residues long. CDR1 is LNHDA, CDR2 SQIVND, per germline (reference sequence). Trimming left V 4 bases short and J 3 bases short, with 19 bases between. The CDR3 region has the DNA TGTGCCAGTAGTAGCTGGGGTCGGGGGACAGACAAAAACATTCAGTACTTC. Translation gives CASSSWGRGTDKNIQYF.

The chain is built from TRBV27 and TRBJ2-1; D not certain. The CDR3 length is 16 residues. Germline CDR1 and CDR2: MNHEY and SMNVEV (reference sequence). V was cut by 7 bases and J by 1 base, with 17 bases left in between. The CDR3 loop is CASKGRFELSYNEQFF. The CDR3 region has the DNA TGTGCCAGCAAGGGCAGATTCGAGTTGTCCTACAATGAGCAGTTCTTC.

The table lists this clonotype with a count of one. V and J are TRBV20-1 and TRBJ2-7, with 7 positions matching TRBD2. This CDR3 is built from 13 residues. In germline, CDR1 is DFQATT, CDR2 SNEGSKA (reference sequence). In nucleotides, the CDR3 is TGCAGCCCCGCTGGGCTAGCGGTCTACGAGCAGTACTTC. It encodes CSPAGLAVYEQYF.

The CDR3 reads CASRGRGATGANVLTF. The CDR3, as DNA: TGTGCCAGCAGGGGGCGGGGGGCGACTGGGGCCAACGTCCTGACTTTC. The chain recombines TRBV6-2 or TRBV6-3 with TRBJ2-6, with 8 bases matching TRBD2. V lost 6 bases to trimming and J lost 2 bases; unmatched junction nucleotides: 6. CDR3 length equals 16 residues. Per germline, CDR1 MNHEY and CDR2 SVGEGT.

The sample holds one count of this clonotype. In nucleotides, the CDR3 is TGTGCCAGCACCACTAGGGGAGGGTCCCTTTTCGCGGCGGGGAATGAGCAGTTCTTC. Its translation: CASTTRGGSLFAAGNEQFF. The gene calls are TRBV13 and TRBJ2-1; 7 bases are a match to TRBD2. Trimming removed 7 bases from V and 7 bases from J; junction bases left unmatched: 25. CDR1 and CDR2 from the germline V gene are PRHDT and FYEKMQ (reference sequence). This CDR3 contains 19 residues.

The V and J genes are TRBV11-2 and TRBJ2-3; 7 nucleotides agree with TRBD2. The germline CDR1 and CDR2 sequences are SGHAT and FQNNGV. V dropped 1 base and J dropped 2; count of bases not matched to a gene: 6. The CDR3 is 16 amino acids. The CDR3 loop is CASSLGASGHTDTQYF. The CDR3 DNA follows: TGTGCCAGCAGCTTAGGGGCTAGCGGACACACAGATACGCAGTATTTT. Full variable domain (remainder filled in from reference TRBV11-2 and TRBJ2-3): EAGVAQSPRYKIIEKRQSVAFWCNPISGHATLYWYQQILGQGPKLLIQFQNNGVVDDSQLPKDRFSAERLKGVDSTLKIQPAKLEDSAVYLCASSLGASGHTDTQYFGPGTRLTVL.

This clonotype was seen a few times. The CDR3 region is CSVPRAGDNEQFF. CDR3 in DNA: TGCAGCGTTCCTCGGGCAGGGGACAATGAGCAGTTCTTC. The V gene is TRBV29-1, the J gene TRBJ2-1; maybe TRBD1 (6 bases). This CDR3 is 13 amino acids long. The germline V gene has CDR1 SQVTM and CDR2 ANQGSEA. V gave up 5 bases and J gave up 5 bases, with 13 bases separating them.

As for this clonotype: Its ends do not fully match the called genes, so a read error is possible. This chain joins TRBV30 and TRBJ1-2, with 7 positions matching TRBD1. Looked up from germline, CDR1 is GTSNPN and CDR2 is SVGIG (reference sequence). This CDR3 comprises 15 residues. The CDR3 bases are TGTACCTGGAGTGCTGGACAAGGACAGGTCTATGGCTACACCTTC. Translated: CTWSAGQGQVYGYTF.

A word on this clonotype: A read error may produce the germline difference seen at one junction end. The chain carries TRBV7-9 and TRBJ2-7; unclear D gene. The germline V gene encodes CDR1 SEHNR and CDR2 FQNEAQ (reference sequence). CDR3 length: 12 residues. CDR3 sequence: CASSSPSFEQYF. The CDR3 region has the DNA TGTGCCAGCAGCTCTCCCTCCTTCGAGCAGTACTTC.

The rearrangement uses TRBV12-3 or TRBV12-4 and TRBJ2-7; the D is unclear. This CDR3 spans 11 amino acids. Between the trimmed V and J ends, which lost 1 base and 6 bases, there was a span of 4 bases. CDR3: CASSLGGEQYF. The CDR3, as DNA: TGTGCCAGCAGTTTAGGGGGCGAGCAGTACTTC.

CDR3 DNA sequence: TGTGCCAGCAGCTTATTCCGGGGGACCAGTTTGGAAAAACTGTTTTTT. Translated: CASSLFRGTSLEKLFF. The chain has TRBV7-2 and TRBJ1-4, with D possibly being TRBD1 (5 bases). Trimming removed 2 bases from V and 8 bases from J, with 18 bases in between. The CDR3 runs 16 residues. Looked up from germline, CDR1 is SGHTA and CDR2 is FQGNSA.

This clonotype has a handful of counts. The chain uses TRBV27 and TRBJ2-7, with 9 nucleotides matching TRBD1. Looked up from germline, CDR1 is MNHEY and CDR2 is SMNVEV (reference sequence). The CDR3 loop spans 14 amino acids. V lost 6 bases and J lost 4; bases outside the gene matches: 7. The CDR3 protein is CASRLQGAGYEQYF. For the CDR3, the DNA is TGTGCCAGCAGGTTACAGGGGGCAGGGTACGAGCAGTACTTC.

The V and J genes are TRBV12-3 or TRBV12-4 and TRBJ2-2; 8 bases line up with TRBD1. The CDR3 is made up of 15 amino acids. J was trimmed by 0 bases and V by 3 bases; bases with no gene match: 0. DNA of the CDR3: TGTGCCAGCAGTTTGGACAGGGCGAACACCGGGGAGCTGTTTTTT. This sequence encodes CASSLDRANTGELFF.

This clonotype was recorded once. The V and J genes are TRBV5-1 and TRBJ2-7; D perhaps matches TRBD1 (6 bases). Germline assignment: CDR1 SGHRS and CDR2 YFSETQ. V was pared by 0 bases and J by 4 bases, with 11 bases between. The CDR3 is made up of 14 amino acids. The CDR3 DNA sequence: TGCGCCAGCAGCTTGGGGACAGCTGAATACGAGCAGTACTTC. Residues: CASSLGTAEYEQYF.

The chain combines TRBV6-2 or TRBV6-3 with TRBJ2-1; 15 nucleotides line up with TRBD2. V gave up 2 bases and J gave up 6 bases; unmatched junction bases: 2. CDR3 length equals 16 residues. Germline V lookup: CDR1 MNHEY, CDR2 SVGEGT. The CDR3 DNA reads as TGTGCCAGCAGTTACGGGGGACTAGCGGGGGGCAATGAGCAGTTCTTC. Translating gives CASSYGGLAGGNEQFF.

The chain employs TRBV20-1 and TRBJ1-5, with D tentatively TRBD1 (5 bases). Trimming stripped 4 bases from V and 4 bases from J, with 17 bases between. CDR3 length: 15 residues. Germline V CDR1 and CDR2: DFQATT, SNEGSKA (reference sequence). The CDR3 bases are TGCAGTGCTACTGACAGCCTTTTGATAAATCAGCCCCAGCATTTT. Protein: CSATDSLLINQPQHF.

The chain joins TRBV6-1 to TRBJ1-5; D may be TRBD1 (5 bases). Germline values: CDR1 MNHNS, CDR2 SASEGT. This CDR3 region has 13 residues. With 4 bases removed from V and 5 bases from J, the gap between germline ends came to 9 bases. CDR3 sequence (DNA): TGTGCCAGCAGTGCGGGGGGGTATCAGCCCCAGCATTTT. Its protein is CASSAGGYQPQHF.

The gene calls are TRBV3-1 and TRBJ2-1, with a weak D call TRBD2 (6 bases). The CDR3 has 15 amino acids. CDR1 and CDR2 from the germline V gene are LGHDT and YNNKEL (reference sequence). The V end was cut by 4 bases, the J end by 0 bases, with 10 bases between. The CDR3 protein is CASSPSESSYNEQFF. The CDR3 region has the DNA TGTGCCAGCAGCCCTAGCGAGAGCTCCTACAATGAGCAGTTCTTC.